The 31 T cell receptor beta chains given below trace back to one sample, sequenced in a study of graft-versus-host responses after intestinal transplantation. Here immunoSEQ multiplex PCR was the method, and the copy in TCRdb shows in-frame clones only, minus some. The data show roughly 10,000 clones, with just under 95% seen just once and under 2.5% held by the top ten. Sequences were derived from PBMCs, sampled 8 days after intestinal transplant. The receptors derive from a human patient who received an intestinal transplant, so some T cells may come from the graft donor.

The CDR3 here is CASSSIGGSYEQYF. In DNA, the CDR3 is TGCGCCAGCAGCTCGATTGGGGGTTCCTACGAGCAGTACTTC. The genes are TRBV4-1 and TRBJ2-7; D tentatively fits TRBD1 or TRBD2 (5 bases each). CDR1 and CDR2 (germline): MGHRA, YSYEKL. Trimming removed 5 bases from V and 1 base from J, with 12 bases in between. The CDR3 loop spans 14 amino acids.

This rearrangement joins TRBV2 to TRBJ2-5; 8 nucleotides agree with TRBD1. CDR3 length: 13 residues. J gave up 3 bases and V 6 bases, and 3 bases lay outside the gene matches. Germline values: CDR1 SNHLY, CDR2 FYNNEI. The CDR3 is CASREGQEETQYF. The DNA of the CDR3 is TGTGCCAGCAGAGAGGGACAGGAAGAGACCCAGTACTTC.

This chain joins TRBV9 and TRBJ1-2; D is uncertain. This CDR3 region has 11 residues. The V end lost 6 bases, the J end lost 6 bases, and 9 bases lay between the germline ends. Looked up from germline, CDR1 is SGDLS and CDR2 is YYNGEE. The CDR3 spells CASTGEDGYTF. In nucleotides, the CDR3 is TGTGCCAGCACCGGGGAGGATGGCTACACCTTC.

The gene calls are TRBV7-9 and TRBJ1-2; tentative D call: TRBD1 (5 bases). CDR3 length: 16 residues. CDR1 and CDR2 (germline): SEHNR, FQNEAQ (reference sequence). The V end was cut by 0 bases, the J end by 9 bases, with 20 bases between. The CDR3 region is CASSLAPMGGDYRYTF. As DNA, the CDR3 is TGTGCCAGCAGCTTAGCGCCGATGGGGGGAGATTATCGCTACACCTTC.

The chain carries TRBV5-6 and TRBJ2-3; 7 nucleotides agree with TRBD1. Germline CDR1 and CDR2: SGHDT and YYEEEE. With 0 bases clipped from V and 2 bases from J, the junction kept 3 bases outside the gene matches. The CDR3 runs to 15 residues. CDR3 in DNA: TGTGCCAGCAGCTTGGAGGACAGGACCACAGATACGCAGTATTTT. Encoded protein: CASSLEDRTTDTQYF.

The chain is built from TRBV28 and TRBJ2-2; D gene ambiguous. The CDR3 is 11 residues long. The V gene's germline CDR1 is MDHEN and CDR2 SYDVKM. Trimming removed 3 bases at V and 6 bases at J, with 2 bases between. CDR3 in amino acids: CASSFPGELFF. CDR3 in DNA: TGTGCCAGCAGTTTCCCCGGGGAGCTGTTTTTT.

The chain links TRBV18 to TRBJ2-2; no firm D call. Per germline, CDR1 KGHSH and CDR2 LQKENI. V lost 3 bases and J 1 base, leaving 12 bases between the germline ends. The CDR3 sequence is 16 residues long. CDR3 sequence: CASSPQQVQNTGELFF. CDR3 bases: TGTGCCAGCTCACCCCAGCAGGTCCAGAACACCGGGGAGCTGTTTTTT.

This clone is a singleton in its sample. In DNA form, the CDR3 reads TGTGCCAGCAGCTTAGAGACGGGGACTGAAGCTTTCTTT. This sequence encodes CASSLETGTEAFF. The genes are TRBV7-8 and TRBJ1-1; no definite D call. CDR3 length: 13 residues. Trimming removed 1 base at V and 5 bases at J, with 8 bases between. CDR1 and CDR2 from the germline V gene are SGHVS and FQNEAQ. Variable domain in full (rest from reference TRBV7-8 and TRBJ1-1): GAGVSQSPRYKVAKRGQDVALRCDPISGHVSLFWYQQALGQGPEFLTYFQNEAQLDKSGLPSDRFFAERPEGSVSTLKIQRTQQEDSAVYLCASSLETGTEAFFGQGTRLTVV.

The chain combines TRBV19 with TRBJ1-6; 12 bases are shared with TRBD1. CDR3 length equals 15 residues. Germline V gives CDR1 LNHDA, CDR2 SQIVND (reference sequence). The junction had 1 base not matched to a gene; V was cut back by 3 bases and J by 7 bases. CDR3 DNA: TGTGCCAGTAGTATCGGGACAGGGGGCAATTCACCCCTCCACTTT. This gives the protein CASSIGTGGNSPLHF.

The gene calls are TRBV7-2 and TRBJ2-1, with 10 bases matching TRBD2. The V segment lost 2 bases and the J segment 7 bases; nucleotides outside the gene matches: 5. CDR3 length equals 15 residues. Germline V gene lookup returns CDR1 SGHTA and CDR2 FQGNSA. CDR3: CASSLTSGKRNEQFF. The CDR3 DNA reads TGTGCCAGCAGCTTAACTAGCGGGAAGAGAAATGAGCAGTTCTTC. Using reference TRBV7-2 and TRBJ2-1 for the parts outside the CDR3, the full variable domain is GAGVSQSPSNKVTEKGKDVELRCDPISGHTALYWYRQSLGQGLEFLIYFQGNSAPDKSGLPSDRFSAERTGGSVSTLTIQRTQQEDSAVYLCASSLTSGKRNEQFFGPGTRLTVL.

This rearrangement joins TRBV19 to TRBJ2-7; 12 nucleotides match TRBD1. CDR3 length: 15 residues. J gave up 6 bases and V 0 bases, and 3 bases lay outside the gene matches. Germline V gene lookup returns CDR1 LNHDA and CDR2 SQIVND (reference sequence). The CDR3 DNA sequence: TGTGCCAGTAGTATAGATGGGACAGGGGGCGGCGAGCAGTACTTC. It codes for CASSIDGTGGGEQYF.

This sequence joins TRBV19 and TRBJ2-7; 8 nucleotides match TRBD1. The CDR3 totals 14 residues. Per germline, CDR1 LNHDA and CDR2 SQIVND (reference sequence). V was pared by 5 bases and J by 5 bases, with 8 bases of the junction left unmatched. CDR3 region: CASSFGQGIDEQYF. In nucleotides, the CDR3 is TGTGCCAGTAGTTTCGGACAGGGTATCGACGAGCAGTACTTC.

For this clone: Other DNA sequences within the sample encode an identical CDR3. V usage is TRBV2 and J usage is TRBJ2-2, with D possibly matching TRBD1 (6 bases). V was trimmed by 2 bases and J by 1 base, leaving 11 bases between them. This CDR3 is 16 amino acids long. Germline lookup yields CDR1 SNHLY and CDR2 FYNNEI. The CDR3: CASSELGAGNTGELFF. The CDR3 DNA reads TGTGCCAGCAGTGAACTGGGGGCAGGGAACACCGGGGAGCTGTTTTTT.

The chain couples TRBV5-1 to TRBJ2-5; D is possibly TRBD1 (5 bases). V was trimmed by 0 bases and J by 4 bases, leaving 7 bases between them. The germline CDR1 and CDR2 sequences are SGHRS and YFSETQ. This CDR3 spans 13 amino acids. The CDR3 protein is CASSLVGPETQYF. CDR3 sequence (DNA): TGCGCCAGCAGCTTGGTGGGGCCAGAGACCCAGTACTTC.

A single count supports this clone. The CDR3 sequence: CASRAGTERNQPQHF. The CDR3, as DNA: TGCGCCAGCAGAGCCGGGACGGAAAGAAATCAGCCCCAGCATTTT. This chain connects TRBV10-2 to TRBJ1-5, with TRBD1 as a possible D gene (5 bases). Germline V gives CDR1 WSHSY, CDR2 SAAADI. Trimming removed 6 bases from V and 4 bases from J, with 16 bases in between. CDR3 length: 15 amino acids.

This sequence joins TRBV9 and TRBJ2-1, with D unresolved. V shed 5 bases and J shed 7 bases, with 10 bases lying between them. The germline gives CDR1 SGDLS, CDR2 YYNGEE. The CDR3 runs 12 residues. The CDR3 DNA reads TGTGCCAGCAGTCCCCCTACGAATGAGCAGTTCTTC. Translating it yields CASSPPTNEQFF.

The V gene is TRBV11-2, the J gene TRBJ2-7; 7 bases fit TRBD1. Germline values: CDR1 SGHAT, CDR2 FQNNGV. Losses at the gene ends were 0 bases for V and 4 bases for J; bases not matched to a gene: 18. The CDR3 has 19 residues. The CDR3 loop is CASSLDRTNHRGLVYEQYF. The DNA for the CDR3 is TGTGCCAGCAGCTTAGACCGGACGAACCACAGGGGCCTCGTGTACGAGCAGTACTTC.

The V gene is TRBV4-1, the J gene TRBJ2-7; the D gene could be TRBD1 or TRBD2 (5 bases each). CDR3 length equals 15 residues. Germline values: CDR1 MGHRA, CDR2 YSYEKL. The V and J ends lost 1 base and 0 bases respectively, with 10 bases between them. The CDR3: CASSQVAGSSYEQYF. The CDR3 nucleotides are TGCGCCAGCAGCCAAGTTGCAGGGAGCTCCTACGAGCAGTACTTC.

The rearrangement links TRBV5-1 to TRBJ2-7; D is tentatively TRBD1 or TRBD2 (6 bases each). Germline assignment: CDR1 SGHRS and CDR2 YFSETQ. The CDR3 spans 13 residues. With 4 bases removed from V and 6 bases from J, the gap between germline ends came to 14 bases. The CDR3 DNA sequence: TGCGCCAGCAGCCCCCTAGGGGGGTCCGAGCAGTACTTC. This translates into CASSPLGGSEQYF. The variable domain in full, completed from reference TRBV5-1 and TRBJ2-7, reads KAGVTQTPRYLIKTRGQQVTLSCSPISGHRSVSWYQQTPGQGLQFLFEYFSETQRNKGNFPGRFSGRQFSNSRSEMNVSTLELGDSALYLCASSPLGGSEQYFGPGTRLTVT.

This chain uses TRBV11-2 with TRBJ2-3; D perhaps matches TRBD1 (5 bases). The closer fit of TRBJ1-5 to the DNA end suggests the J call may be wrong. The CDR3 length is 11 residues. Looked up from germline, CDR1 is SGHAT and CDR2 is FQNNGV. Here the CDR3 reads CASSLAQGQHF. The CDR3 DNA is TGTGCCAGCAGCTTAGCCCAGGGACAGCATTTT.

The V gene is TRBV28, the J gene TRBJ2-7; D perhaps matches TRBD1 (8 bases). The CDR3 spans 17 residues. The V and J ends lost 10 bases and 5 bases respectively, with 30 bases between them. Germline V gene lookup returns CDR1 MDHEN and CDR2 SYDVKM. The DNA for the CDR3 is TGTGCCACCACTCCAGCGGATAGGACAGGGAGGGTCGACGAGCAGTACTTC. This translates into CATTPADRTGRVDEQYF.

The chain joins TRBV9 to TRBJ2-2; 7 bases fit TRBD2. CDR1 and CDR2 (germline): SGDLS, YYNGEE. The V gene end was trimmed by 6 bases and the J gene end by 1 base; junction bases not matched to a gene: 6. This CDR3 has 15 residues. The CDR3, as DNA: TGTGCCAGCAACCCCGGGACTATGAACACCGGGGAGCTGTTTTTT. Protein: CASNPGTMNTGELFF.

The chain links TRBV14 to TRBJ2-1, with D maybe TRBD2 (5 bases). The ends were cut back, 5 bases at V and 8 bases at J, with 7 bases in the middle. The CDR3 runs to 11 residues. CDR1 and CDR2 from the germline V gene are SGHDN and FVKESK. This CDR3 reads CASSLAYEQFF. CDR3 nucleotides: TGTGCCAGCAGCTTAGCGTATGAGCAGTTCTTC.

The CDR3 protein is CASRGQGKGETQYF. The DNA of the CDR3 is TGTGCCAGCAGGGGACAGGGTAAGGGAGAGACCCAGTACTTC. The J gene is TRBJ2-5, the V gene TRBV6-1, with 9 nucleotides matching TRBD1. CDR3 length: 14 residues. The germline CDR1 and CDR2 sequences are MNHNS and SASEGT. V trimming: 6 bases; J trimming: 4 bases; junction bases outside the gene matches: 6.

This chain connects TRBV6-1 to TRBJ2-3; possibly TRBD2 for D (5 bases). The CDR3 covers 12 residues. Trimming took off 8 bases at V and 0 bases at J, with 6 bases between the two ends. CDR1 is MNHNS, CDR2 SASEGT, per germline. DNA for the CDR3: TGTGCCAGCCAGCGGAGCACAGATACGCAGTATTTT. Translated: CASQRSTDTQYF.

CDR3 region: CASSLPGRSEKLFF. As DNA, the CDR3 is TGTGCCAGCAGTTTACCGGGGAGGAGTGAAAAACTGTTTTTT. The chain couples TRBV28 to TRBJ1-4, with D uncertain. Per germline, CDR1 MDHEN and CDR2 SYDVKM. CDR3 length: 14 residues. V was clipped by 2 bases and J by 7 bases, with 11 bases between them. The full variable domain, in which reference TRBV28 and TRBJ1-4 provide the parts outside the CDR3, is DVKVTQSSRYLVKRTGEKVFLECVQDMDHENMFWYRQDPGLGLRLIYFSYDVKMKEKGDIPEGYSVSREKKERFSLILESASTNQTSMYLCASSLPGRSEKLFFGSGTQLSVL.

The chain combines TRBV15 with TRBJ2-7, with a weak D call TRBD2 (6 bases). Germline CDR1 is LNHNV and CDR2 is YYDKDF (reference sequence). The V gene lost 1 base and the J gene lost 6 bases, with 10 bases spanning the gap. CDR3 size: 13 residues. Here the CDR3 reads CATSRGGTAEQYF. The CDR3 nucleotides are TGTGCCACCAGCAGAGGCGGGACCGCCGAGCAGTACTTC.

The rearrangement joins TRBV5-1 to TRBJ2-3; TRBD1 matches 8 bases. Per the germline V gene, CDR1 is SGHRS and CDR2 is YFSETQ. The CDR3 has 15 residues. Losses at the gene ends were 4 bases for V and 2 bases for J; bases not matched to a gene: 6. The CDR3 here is CASSPGQDHTDTQYF. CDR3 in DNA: TGCGCCAGCAGCCCGGGACAGGATCACACAGATACGCAGTATTTT.

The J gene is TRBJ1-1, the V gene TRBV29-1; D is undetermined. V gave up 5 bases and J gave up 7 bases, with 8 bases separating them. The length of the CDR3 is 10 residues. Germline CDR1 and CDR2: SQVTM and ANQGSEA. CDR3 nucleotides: TGCAGCGTTTTCATTGGTGAAGCTTTCTTT. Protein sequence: CSVFIGEAFF.

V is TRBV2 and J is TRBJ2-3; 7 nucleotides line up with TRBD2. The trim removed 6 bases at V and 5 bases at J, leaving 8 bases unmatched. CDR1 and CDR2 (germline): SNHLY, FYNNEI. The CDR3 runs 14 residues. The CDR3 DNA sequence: TGTGCCAGCAGGGAACGGACTAGTGTAGATACGCAGTATTTT. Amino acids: CASRERTSVDTQYF.

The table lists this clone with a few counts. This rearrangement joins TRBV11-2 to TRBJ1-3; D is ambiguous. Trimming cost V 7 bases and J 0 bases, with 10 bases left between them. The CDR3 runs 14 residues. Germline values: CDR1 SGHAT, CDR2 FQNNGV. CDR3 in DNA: TGTGCCAGCACCTGGGGTGGCTCTGGAAACACCATATATTTT. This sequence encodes CASTWGGSGNTIYF.